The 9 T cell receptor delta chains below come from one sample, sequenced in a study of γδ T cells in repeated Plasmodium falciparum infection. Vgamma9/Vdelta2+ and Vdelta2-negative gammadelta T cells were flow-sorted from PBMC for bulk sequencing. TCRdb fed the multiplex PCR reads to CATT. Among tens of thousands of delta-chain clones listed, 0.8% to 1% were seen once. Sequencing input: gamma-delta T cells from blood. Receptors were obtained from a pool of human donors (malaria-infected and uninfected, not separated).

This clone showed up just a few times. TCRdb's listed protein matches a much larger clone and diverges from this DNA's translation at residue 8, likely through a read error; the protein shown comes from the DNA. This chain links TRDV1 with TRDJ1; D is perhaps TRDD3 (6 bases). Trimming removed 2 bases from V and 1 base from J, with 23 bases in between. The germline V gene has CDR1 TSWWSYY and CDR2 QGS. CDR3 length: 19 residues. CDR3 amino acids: CALGEIRCASGAGTDKLIF. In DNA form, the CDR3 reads TGTGCTCTTGGGGAAATAAGGTGCGCGTCTGGGGCGGGCACCGATAAACTCATCTTT.

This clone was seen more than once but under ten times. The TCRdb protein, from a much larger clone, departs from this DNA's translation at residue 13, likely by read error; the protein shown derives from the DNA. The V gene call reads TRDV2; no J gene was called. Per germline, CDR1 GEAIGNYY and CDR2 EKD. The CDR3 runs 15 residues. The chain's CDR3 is CACVRTESYGLKPIF. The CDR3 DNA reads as TGTGCCTGTGTTCGCACAGAGTCGTACGGGCTTAAACCCATCTTT.

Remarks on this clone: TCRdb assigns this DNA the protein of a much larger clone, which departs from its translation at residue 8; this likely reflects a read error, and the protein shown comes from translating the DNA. The CDR3 region is CACDRLGRNYTDKLIF. The CDR3 DNA is TGTGCCTGTGACCGACTGGGGAGGAACTACACCGATAAACTCATCTTT. This chain connects TRDV2 to TRDJ1, with 7 bases fitting TRDD3. The J gene, not given by TCRdb, was assigned here from a germline match of the nucleotide sequence. This CDR3 is built from 16 residues. The junction had 9 bases not matched to a gene; V was cut back by 3 bases and J by 0 bases. Germline loops: CDR1 GEAIGNYY, CDR2 EKD.

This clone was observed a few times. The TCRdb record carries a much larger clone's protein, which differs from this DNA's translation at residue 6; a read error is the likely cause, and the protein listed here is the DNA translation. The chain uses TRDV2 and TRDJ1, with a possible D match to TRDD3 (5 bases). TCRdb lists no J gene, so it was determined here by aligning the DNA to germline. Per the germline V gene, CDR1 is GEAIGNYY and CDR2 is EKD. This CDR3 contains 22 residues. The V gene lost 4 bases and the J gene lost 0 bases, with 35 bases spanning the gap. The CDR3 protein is CACEQMLGAYWGRGAYTDKLIF. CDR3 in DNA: TGTGCCTGTGAACAGATGCTGGGAGCATATTGGGGCAGAGGGGCTTACACCGATAAACTCATCTTT.

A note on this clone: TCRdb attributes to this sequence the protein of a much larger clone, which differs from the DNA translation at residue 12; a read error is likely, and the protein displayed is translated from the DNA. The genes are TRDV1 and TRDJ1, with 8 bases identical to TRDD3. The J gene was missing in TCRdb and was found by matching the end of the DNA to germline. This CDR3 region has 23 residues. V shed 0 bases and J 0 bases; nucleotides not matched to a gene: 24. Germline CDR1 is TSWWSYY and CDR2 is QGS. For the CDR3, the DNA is TGTGCTCTTGGGGAACTGGGACTACGTCCTAACGCACTGGGGGCTATGTACACCGATAAACTCATCTTT. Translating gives CALGELGLRPNALGAMYTDKLIF.

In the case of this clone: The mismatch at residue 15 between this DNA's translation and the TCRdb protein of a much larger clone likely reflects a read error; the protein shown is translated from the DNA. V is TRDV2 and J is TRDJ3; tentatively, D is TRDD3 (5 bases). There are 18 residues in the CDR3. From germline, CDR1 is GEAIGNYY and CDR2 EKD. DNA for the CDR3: TGTGCCTGTGACATACAACCGGGGCACTCCTGGGACACCCGACGGATGTTTTTC. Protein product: CACDIQPGHSWDTRRMFF.

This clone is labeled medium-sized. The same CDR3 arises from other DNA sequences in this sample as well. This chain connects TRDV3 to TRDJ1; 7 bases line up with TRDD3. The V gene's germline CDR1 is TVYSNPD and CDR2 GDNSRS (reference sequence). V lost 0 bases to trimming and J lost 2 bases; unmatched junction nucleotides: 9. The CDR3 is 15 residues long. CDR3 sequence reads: CAFRGIVPGTDKLIF. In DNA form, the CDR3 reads TGTGCCTTTAGGGGGATAGTCCCGGGGACCGATAAACTCATCTTT.

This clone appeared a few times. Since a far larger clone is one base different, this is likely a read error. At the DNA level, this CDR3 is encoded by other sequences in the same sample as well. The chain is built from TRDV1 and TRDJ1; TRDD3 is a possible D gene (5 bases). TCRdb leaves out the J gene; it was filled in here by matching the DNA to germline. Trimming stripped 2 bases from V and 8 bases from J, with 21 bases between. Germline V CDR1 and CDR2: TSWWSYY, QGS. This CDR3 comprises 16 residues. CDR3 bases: TGTGCTCTTGGGGAATTCTGTACTGGTCCAAGTGTCAAACTCATCTTT. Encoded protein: CALGEFCTGPSVKLIF.

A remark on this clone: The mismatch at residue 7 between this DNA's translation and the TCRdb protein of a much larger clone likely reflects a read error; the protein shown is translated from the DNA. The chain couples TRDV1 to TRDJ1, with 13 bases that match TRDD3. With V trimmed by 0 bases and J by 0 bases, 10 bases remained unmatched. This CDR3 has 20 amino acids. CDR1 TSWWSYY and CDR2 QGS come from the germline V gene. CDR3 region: CALGELSGTGGYGYTDKLIF. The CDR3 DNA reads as TGTGCTCTTGGGGAACTCTCGGGAACTGGGGGATACGGTTACACCGATAAACTCATCTTT.